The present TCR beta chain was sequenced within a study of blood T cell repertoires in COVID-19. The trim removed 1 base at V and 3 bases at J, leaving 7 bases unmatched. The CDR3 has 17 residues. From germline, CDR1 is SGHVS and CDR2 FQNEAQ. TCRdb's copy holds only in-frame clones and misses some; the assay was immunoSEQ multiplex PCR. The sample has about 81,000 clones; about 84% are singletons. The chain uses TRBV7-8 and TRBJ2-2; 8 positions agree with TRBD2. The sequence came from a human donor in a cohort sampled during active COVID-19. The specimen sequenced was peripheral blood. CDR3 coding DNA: TGTGCCAGCAGCTTAGTAGAGAGGACTAGCCACACCGGGGAGCTGTTTTTT. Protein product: CASSLVERTSHTGELFF.